This T cell receptor (beta chain) was sequenced for a study of CD8 T cells in Susac syndrome. An amount of RNA that ranged from about 0.45 to 1 ug was reverse transcribed with random hexamers. Multiplex PCR with immunoSEQ amplified the TCR beta CDR3 across 54 Vbeta and 13 Jbeta. TCRdb recomputed calls from the immunoSEQ multiplex PCR reads with MiXCR, one row per CDR3 protein. The sample carries some 120,000 distinct CDR3 sequences, around 94% recorded once. The study sequenced TCR beta in blood CD8+ and CD4+ T cells. Treatment-naive patients with stable or active relapsing-remitting disease served as multiple sclerosis controls. The authors negatively isolated CD8+ and CD4+ T cells and FACS-enriched TEMRA cells. CDR3 size: 15 residues. In germline, CDR1 is SGHRS, CDR2 YFSETQ. This clonotype was seen only once. The junction shows a germline mismatch at one end, possibly a read error.

Sequenced material: CD4+ T cells from PBMCs. The chain combines TRBV5-1 with TRBJ2-2; TRBD1 agrees at 7 bases. The sequence was obtained from a human donor with multiple sclerosis. The CDR3 region has the DNA TGCGCCAGCAGCGAGACAGGGCCGGGCACCGGGGAGCTATTTTTT. Its translation is CASSETGPGTGELFF. Together with reference TRBV5-1 and TRBJ2-2, the CDR3 gives the full variable domain: KAGVTQTPRYLIKTRGQQVTLSCSPISGHRSVSWYQQTPGQGLQFLFEYFSETQRNKGNFPGRFSGRQFSNSRSEMNVSTLELGDSALYLCASSETGPGTGELFFGEGSRLTVL.